This TCR beta chain was documented in a study of T cells after yellow fever vaccination. General study points: Weaker overall was a secondary response that nonetheless peaked faster, on day 5 versus 15.

By 5'RACE template switching, TCR cDNA was produced, with a universal primer site and UMIs added in the process. A single record per CDR3 protein comes from TCRdb applying MiXCR to the 5' RACE reads. The data show 610,000 or so distinct CDR3 sequences, about 12% seen once. Germline trimming cut 2 bases from V and 5 bases from J; bases unmatched to any gene: 3. Per germline, CDR1 SGHRS and CDR2 YFSETQ. This CDR3 region has 13 residues. Notes on this clonotype: Its antigen is not known.

The receptor's source is a man under 40 who received the YFV17D yellow fever vaccine. The sequencing used PBMCs, collected on the day of the yellow fever booster vaccination. The gene calls are TRBV5-1 and TRBJ2-5, with 7 positions matching TRBD1. CDR3 nucleotide sequence: TGCGCCAGCAGCTTTAACAGGGGTGAGACCCAGTACTTC. Translated, it gives CASSFNRGETQYF.